The T cell receptor beta chain described here comes from a study of blood T cell repertoires in COVID-19. Overall study: The samples span acute and convalescent COVID-19 from the United States, Italy and Spain. T cells, B-cell-depleted T cells, or PBMCs provided the cDNA or gDNA that served as material.

Authors' analysis steps: Reference gene primer amplification gave nucleated cell count estimates. TCRdb's copy holds only in-frame clones and misses some; the assay was immunoSEQ multiplex PCR. V and J calls and clone size are given by that table; D and trimming were obtained from the DNA. This table has a few hundred thousand clones, 88% appearing once. Sequences were obtained from peripheral blood. This clonotype originated in a man between 65 and 79 years old with acute or convalescent COVID-19.

The CDR3 loop reads CASSLAGTSGSIVYEQYF. The CDR3 region has the DNA TGTGCCAGCAGCTTAGCGGGGACTAGCGGGAGTATCGTATACGAGCAGTACTTC. The chain links TRBV7-2 to TRBJ2-7; 14 bases line up with TRBD2. Per germline, CDR1 SGHTA and CDR2 FQGNSA. Unmatched junction bases numbered 8, after V lost 0 bases and J lost 4 bases. The CDR3 length is 18 residues.